This T cell receptor (beta chain) was recovered during a study of blood T cells in healthy people across ages (dated by TCRdb to about 2015). With respect to the entire study: Template switching captured roughly one uniquely barcoded TCR beta cDNA molecule per two T cells in model experiments. Age-related changes in TCR beta repertoire diversity were measured in the study by deep sequencing normalized with unique cDNA molecular identifiers. For two donors (one aged 18 to 30 and one aged 80 or older), the study analyzed two additional independent replicas of 1 million unique cDNA reads from the same blood draw. Donors were grouped into four age groups: young (average roughly 17 years), middle-aged (about 38), aged (approximately 67) and long-lived (about 90).

The donors were roughly 38 Caucasian individuals from Russia, aged roughly 6 to 100 years, who were systemically healthy. About 10 milliliters of peripheral blood were collected from each donor into EDTA-treated Vacutainer tubes. Ficoll-Paque density-gradient centrifugation was used to isolate PBMCs, with at least 6.5 million per sample. Trizol reagent was used to extract total RNA from PBMCs, with at least 6 micrograms per sample. Naive CD45RAhigh/CD27high T cell percentages were measured by flow cytometry on a PBMC aliquot from every donor. From cysteine to phenylalanine, the CDR3 is 13 amino acids long. Just the 39-base CDR3 DNA is kept, in frame starting at base 1. Trimming at the junction amounts to 4 bases on V and 5 bases on J, and the germline ends lie 9 bases apart. Beyond this particular receptor, the publication reports: The long-lived group showed more naive CD4+ T cells, fewer expanded clones and increased TCR diversity than the aged group, suggesting age selection. Observed TCR beta diversity correlated strongly with the percentage of naive T cells measured by flow cytometry. Because donor CMV infection status was unknown, age-related changes in expanded clonotypes were potentially confounded. Estimates of total diversity from one million sequenced T cells were regarded as lower bounds and underestimates. Since profiling was done on bulk unsorted PBMCs, naive and antigen-experienced compartments could not be conclusively compared. Observed TCR beta diversity per million T cells fell roughly linearly with age, and a significant reduction was already apparent by age around 40.

Turning to this clonotype: The antigen it recognizes is unknown. No qualities accompany the bases; no much larger clone lies one base away.

The library was generated by 5' RACE. The sequencer was an Illumina HiSeq 2500. A second PCR of roughly 7 to 11 cycles was performed with a sample-barcoded 5' primer and a J-beta primer mix. Each TCR beta cDNA molecule received a unique molecular identifier from a template-switch 5' adaptor carrying 12 random nucleotides. Each sample yielded at least 3 million CDR3-containing paired-end reads. First-strand cDNA synthesis was performed from all RNA using the Mint cDNA synthesis kit, with priming by a TRBC-specific oligonucleotide. Following uracil-DNA glycosylase treatment, all cDNA underwent a first 18-cycle PCR with the universal primers M1SS and BC2_uni_R. Per the source publication's procedure: Normalization of each sample was performed by random selection of 1 million high-quality reads, each carrying a distinct molecular identifier. Reads with shared molecular identifiers were discarded instead of being binned into consensus sequences. MiTCR, set to a Q25 quality threshold and the strictest error-elimination algorithm, was used for CDR3 identification, clonotype clustering and error correction. A nonparametric unseen species model using Euler transformation provided a lower-bound estimate of total TCR beta diversity. TCRdb reworked the public reads: Q25 trimming with fastp, MiXCR clone assembly, productive beta chains retained. One record per CDR3 amino acid sequence lists the most common genes and DNA. TCRdb, rather than the study authors, made the V and J calls. The sample table records more than 450,000 distinct CDR3 sequences; approximately 26% of these occur just once. The ten largest make up approximately 4% of the sample.

This sample also belongs to another study, concerning T cells of mothers and their children. The second study reports: The donors were nine systemically healthy Caucasian individuals, made up of three mothers and their six children. cDNA synthesis used all of the extracted RNA, with around 1.4 ug of RNA in each 15 ul reaction. In the second PCR, sample barcodes and 2-4 random nucleotides were introduced via the M1S primer. Each mother yielded over 8.5 million TCR beta CDR3 reads and each child 3 million to 3.5 million reads. In both related and unrelated pairs, thymic selection shapes the output of TCR recombination in a similar way, with inherited differences having only a minor effect. Normalized repertoire overlap was always slightly but never significantly higher in related than unrelated mother-child pairs. No persistent microchimeric T cell clones were found, with a detection sensitivity of approximately 100 clones per million clonotypes. Deep NGS was used in the study to compare the TCR beta repertoires of mothers and children and to look for features that separate related mother-child pairs from unrelated individuals. Mothers averaged roughly 40 +/- 4 years of age and children averaged around 10 +/- 4 years. After adapter ligation was performed with NEBNext reagents, the libraries were sequenced on an Illumina HiSeq 2000 with 100+100 nt paired-end reads. To prevent cross-contamination, the mother and child libraries were prepared one month apart and sequenced in separate runs. For each donor, somewhere between about 450,000 and 2,000,000 distinct TCR beta clonotypes were identified. Naive TCR beta clonotypes were estimated from low-frequency clonotypes matched to each donor's FACS-determined naive share, without sorting.

The sample was blood. The sequence joins TRBV12-3 or TRBV12-4 to TRBJ1-5, with a tentative D gene TRBD1 over 5 matching bases. This receptor was obtained from a boy aged 2 to 9 in good health. The DNA sequence is as follows: TGTGCCAGCAGTTGGGGGAGGGATCAGCCCCAGCATTTT. Translated, it gives CASSWGRDQPQHF.